The TCR beta chain described here comes from a study of early T cells in non-severe SARS-CoV-2 infection. Study-level information: Alpha and beta chains were unpaired, from unsorted whole-blood bulk RNA. Study findings and constraints: Using VDJdb, the matching emphasized anti-spike CD8 responses while missing private and CD4 specificities.

Germline V gene lookup returns CDR1 SGHTA and CDR2 FQGNSA. V gave up 5 bases and J gave up 5 bases, with 19 bases separating them. The CDR3 is 15 residues long. Attachment of unique molecular identifiers to individual cDNA molecules was performed. MiXCR, applied by TCRdb to the 5' RACE reads, yields one record per CDR3 protein. The data show roughly 28,000 distinct CDR3 sequences, about 5% seen once. In its sample, this clonotype was seen many times. Its antigen is as yet unknown. Sequencing was carried out using whole blood. The J gene is TRBJ2-7, the V gene TRBV7-2, with D unclear. The TCR comes from an adult who was a healthcare worker with PCR-confirmed SARS-CoV-2 infection or an uninfected control (not recorded which). CDR3 protein: CASSLTEGPANEQYF. DNA of the CDR3: TGTGCCAGCAGCCTAACGGAAGGGCCGGCAAACGAGCAGTACTTC.